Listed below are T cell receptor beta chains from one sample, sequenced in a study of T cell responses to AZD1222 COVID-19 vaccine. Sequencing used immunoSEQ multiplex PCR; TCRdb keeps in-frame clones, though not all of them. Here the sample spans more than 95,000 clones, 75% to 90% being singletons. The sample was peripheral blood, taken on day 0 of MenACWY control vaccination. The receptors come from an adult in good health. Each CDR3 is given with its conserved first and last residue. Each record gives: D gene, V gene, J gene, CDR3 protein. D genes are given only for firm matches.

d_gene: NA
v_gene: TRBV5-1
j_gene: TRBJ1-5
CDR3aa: CASSLGPGEQPQHF

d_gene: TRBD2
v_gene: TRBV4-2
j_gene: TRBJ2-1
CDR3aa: CASSQDLWGGIMYEQFF

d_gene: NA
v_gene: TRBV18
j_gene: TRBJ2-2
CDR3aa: CASSPGQETGELFF

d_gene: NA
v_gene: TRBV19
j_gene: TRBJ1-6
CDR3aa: CASSEGANSPLHF

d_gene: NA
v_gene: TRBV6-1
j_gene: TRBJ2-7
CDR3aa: CASSEALKEEQYF

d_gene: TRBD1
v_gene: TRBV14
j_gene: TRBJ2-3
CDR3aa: CASSLRTGGAGSTDTQYF

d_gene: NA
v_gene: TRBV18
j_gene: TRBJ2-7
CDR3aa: CASSPFAGETYEQYF

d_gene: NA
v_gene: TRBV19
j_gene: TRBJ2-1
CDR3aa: CASRAPGSGSYNEQFF

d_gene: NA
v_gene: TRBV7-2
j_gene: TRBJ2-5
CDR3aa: CASSLSGHGETQYF

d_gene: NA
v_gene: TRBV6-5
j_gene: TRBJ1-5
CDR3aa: CASSLSVGGNQPQHF

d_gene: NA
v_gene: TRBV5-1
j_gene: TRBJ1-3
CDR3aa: CASSLADLSGNTIYF

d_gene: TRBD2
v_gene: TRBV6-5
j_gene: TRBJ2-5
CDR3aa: CASSSGLASRETQYF

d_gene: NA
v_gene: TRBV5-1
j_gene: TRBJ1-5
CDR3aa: CASSWDLNQPQHF

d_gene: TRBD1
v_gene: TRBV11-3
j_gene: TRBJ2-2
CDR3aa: CASRGQGNTGELFF

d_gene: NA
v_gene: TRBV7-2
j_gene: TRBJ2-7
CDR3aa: CASSLAGGEQYF

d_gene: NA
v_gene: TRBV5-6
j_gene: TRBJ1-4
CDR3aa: CASSFGETKEKLFF

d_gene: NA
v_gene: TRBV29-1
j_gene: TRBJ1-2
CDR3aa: CSVLGGDGYTF

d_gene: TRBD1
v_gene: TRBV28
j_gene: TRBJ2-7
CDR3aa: CASSTGTGVFGAYEQYF

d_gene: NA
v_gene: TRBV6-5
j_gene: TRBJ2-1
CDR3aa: CASSFRADNEQFF

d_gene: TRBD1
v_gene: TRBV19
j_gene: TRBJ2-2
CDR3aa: CASSARDRGIPGELFF

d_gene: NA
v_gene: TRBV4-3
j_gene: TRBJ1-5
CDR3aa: CASSQDPHSNQPQHF

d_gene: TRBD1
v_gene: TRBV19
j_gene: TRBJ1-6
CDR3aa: CASTEGQGKSPLHF

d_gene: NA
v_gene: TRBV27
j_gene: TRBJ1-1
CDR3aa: CASSLRGEAFF

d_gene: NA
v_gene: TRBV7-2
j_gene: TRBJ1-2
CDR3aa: CASTPVDISGYTF